Detailed here is one TCR beta chain. The antigen is undetermined. Sorting of unstimulated PBMCs yielded separate CD3+CD4+ and CD3+CD8+ fractions. The entry originates in a study of T cell clones after liver transplantation. Sequencing used immunoSEQ multiplex PCR; TCRdb keeps in-frame clones, though not all of them. The sample lists tens of thousands of clones; 70% to 75% were seen once. This CDR3 has 16 residues. CDR1 KGHSH and CDR2 LQKENI come from the germline V gene. V was shortened by 0 bases and J by 5 bases, with 15 bases between the two germline ends. General study findings and limits: The donor-reactive repertoire was only partly measurable in two subjects, lacking donor cells.

This TCR was recovered from a human patient who received a liver transplant. Part of the T cell pool may stem from the graft donor. The V gene is TRBV18, the J gene TRBJ2-3, with a tentative D call TRBD2 (7 bases). The sequencing used CD4+ T cells from blood, collected at the 22-month timepoint. The CDR3 DNA reads TGTGCCAGCTCACCACCGATGGGGGGGCCTAGAGATACGCAGTATTTT. This translates into CASSPPMGGPRDTQYF.